This T cell receptor beta chain was identified during a study of T cell responses to AZD1222 COVID-19 vaccine. Repertoires were generated with immunoSEQ multiplex PCR, while TCRdb's copy carries only in-frame clones and drops some. The sample has more than 120,000 clones, about 82% seen once. The study's findings and limits: AZD1222 recipients seropositive at baseline numbered only five to seven. Repertoire sampling was restricted to post-peak T cell response timepoints.

With regard to this clone: Its matching antigen is unknown.

The source of this sequence is an adult who received the AZD1222 COVID-19 vaccine. Sequenced here: peripheral blood, sampled 28 days after the second AZD1222 dose.

The CDR3 protein is CASSLVVDTQYF. For the CDR3, the DNA is TGTGCCAGCAGCTTAGTCGTGGATACGCAGTATTTT. The gene calls are TRBV7-2 and TRBJ2-3; D remains ambiguous. V was cut by 1 base and J by 6 bases, with 5 bases left in between. CDR1 and CDR2 from the germline V gene are SGHTA and FQGNSA. The CDR3 has 12 amino acids. The variable domain in full, completed from reference TRBV7-2 and TRBJ2-3, reads GAGVSQSPSNKVTEKGKDVELRCDPISGHTALYWYRQSLGQGLEFLIYFQGNSAPDKSGLPSDRFSAERTGGSVSTLTIQRTQQEDSAVYLCASSLVVDTQYFGPGTRLTVL.